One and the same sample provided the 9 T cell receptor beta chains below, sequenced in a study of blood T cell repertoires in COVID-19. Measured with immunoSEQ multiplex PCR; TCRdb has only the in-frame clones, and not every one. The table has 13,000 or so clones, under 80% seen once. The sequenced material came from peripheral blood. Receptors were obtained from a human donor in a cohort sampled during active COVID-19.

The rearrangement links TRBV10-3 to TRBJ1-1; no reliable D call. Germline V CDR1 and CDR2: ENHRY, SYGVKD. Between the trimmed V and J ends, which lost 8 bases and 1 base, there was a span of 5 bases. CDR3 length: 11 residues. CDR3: CAISGNTEAFF. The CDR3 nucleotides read TGTGCCATCTCCGGGAACACTGAAGCTTTCTTT.

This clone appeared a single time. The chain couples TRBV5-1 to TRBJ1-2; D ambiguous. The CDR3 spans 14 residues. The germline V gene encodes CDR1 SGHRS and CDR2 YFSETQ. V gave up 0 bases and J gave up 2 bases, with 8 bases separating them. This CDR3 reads CASSLDPQNYGYTF. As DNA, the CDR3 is TGCGCCAGCAGCTTGGATCCTCAGAACTATGGCTACACCTTC.

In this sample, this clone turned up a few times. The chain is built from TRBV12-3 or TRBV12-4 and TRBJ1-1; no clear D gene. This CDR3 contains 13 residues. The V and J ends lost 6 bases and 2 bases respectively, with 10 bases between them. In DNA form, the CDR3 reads TGTGCCAGCAGGCTGAGGCCCAACACTGAAGCTTTCTTT. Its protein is CASRLRPNTEAFF.

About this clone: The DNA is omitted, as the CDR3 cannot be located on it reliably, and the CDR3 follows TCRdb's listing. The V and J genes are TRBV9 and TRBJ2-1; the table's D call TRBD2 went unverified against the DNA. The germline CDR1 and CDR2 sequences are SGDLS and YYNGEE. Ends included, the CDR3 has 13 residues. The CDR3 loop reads CASSVARGTTLVF.

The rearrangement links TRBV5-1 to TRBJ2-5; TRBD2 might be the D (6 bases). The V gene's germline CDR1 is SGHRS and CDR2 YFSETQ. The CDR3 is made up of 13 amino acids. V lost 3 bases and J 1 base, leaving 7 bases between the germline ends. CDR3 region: CASSSLAQETQYF. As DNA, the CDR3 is TGCGCCAGCAGCTCACTAGCCCAAGAGACCCAGTACTTC.

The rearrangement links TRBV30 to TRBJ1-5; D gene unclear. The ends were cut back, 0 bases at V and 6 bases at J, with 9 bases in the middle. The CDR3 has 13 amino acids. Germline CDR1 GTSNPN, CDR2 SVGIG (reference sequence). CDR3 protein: CAWSVRSPQPQHF. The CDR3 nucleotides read TGTGCCTGGAGTGTTCGAAGCCCTCAGCCCCAGCATTTT.

The chain's CDR3 is CASSFTGQGAGYTF. CDR3 sequence (DNA): TGTGCCAGCAGTTTCACGGGACAGGGGGCTGGCTACACCTTC. This rearrangement joins TRBV6-5 to TRBJ1-2; 12 nucleotides line up with TRBD1. The germline V gene encodes CDR1 MNHEY and CDR2 SVGAGI. The CDR3 runs to 14 residues. V gave up 4 bases and J gave up 7 bases; unmatched junction bases: 4.

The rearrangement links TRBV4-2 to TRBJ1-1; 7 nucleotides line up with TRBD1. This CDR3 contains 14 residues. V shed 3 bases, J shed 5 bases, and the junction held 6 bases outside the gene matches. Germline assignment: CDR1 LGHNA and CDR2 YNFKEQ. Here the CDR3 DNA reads TGTGCCAGCAGCCAGACAGGGTTGGAAACTGAAGCTTTCTTT. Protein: CASSQTGLETEAFF.

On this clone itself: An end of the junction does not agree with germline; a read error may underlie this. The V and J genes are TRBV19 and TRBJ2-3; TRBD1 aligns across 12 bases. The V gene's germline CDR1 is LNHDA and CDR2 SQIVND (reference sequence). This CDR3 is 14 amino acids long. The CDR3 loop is CASSTMGGTGGGVF. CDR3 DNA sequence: TGTGCCAGTAGTACCATGGGAGGGACAGGGGGCGGGGTGTTT.